A selection of T cell receptor beta chains follows, all from one sample in a study of blood T cell repertoires in COVID-19. Assay: immunoSEQ multiplex PCR; the TCRdb copy retains only in-frame clones and omits some. This sample carries about 180,000 clones, around 87% of them seen once, and the ten largest clones take 12%. The sample comprised peripheral blood. These receptors were taken from a woman aged 70-85 years with COVID-19, enrolled during active disease. Each CDR3 is given with its conserved first and last residue.

CDR3 length	J gene	V gene	CDR3 protein
11	TRBJ2-1	TRBV29-1	CSVGTGVWQFF
15	TRBJ2-2	TRBV11-3	CASSSTASNTGELFF
15	TRBJ2-7	TRBV6-2/TRBV6-3	CASSIAGTGTYEQYF
15	TRBJ1-1	TRBV30	CAWSVRRGIGTEAFF
14	TRBJ1-2	TRBV19	CASVERGPLYGYTF
16	TRBJ1-3	TRBV21-1	CASSTGQGRAGNTIYF
14	TRBJ1-5	TRBV18	CASSRDSSNQPQHF
14	TRBJ1-5	TRBV19	CASSITGANQPQHF
15	TRBJ1-1	TRBV12-5	CASGRVRGRNTEAFF
14	TRBJ1-2	TRBV5-1	CASSLDRGTYGYTF
15	TRBJ2-7	TRBV4-1	CASSSQKEAFYEQYF
15	TRBJ2-3	TRBV5-1	CASSQAGDGTDTQYF
14	TRBJ2-7	TRBV5-1	CASSLRPGLYEQYF
13	TRBJ1-5	TRBV19	CASSVQGNQPQHF
14	TRBJ1-4	TRBV2	CASSDGTGFGKLFF
15	TRBJ2-1	TRBV2	CASSETSGQYNEQFF
17	TRBJ2-3	TRBV7-3	CASSPFGTSGMGDTQYF
14	TRBJ1-1	TRBV5-4	CASSGTRVNTEAFF
13	TRBJ1-4	TRBV6-1	CASSEYRNEKLFF
14	TRBJ1-2	TRBV7-9	CASSLVGTAESYTF
11	TRBJ2-7	TRBV6-5	CASRSPDEQYF
13	TRBJ2-1	TRBV24-1	CATSDRRALEQFF
18	TRBJ2-7	TRBV3-1/TRBV3-2	CASSQELVLAGDAYEQYF
17	TRBJ1-2	TRBV18	CASSPPVAGGPNYGYTF
12	TRBJ1-3	TRBV27	CASSLSPNTIYF
14	TRBJ1-2	TRBV6-2/TRBV6-3	CASSVPGGAYGYTF
12	TRBJ1-1	TRBV7-9	CASSQDILRAFF